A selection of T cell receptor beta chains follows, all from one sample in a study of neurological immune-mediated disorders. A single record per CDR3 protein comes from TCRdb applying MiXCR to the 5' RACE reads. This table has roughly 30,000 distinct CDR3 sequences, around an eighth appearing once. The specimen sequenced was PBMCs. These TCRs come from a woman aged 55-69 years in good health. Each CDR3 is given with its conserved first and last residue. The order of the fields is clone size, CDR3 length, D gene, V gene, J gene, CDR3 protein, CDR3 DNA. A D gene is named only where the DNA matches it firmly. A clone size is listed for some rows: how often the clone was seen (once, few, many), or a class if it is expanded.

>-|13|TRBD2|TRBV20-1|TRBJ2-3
CSARAGGTDTQYF
TGCAGTGCACGGGCGGGAGGCACAGATACGCAGTATTTT
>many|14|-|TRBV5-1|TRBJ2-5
CASSLGGLQETQYF
TGCGCCAGCAGCTTGGGCGGATTACAAGAGACCCAGTACTTC
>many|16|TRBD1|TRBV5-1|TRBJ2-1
CASTILPYGTGVEQFF
TGCGCCAGCACCATACTACCTTACGGGACAGGGGTTGAGCAGTTCTTC
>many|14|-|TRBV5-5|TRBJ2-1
CASSLDGSYNEQFF
TGTGCCAGCAGCTTGGACGGTTCCTACAATGAGCAGTTCTTC
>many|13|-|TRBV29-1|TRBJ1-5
CSVQQGRRQPQHF
TGCAGCGTCCAACAGGGAAGGAGACAGCCCCAGCATTTT
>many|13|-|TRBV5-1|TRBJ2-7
CASSLSQTYEQYF
TGCGCCAGCAGCTTATCACAGACCTACGAGCAGTACTTC
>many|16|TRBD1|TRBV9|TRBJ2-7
CASSRGWTGGGNEQYF
TGTGCCAGCAGCAGAGGATGGACAGGGGGTGGAAACGAGCAGTACTTC
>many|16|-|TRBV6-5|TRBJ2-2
CASSYSRRGAYGELFF
TGTGCCAGCAGTTACTCCCGCCGGGGGGCCTACGGGGAGCTGTTTTTT
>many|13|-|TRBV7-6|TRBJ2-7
CASSFGGSYEQYF
TGTGCCAGCAGCTTTGGAGGAAGCTACGAGCAGTACTTC
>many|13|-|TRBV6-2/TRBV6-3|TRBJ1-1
CATLLQGNTEAFF
TGTGCCACCTTGTTACAGGGGAACACTGAAGCTTTCTTT
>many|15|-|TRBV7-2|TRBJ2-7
CASSRDSGSSYEQYF
TGTGCCAGCAGCCGGGACTCCGGGAGCTCCTACGAGCAGTACTTC
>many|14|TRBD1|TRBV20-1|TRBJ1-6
CSAGGGQRDSPLHF
TGCAGTGCTGGGGGGGGACAGAGGGATTCACCCCTCCACTTT
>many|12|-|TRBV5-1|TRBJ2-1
CASSLVYNEQFF
TGCGCCAGCAGCTTAGTATACAATGAGCAGTTCTTC
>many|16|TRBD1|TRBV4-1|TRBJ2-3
CASSPFGTGAADTQYF
TGCGCCAGCAGCCCGTTTGGGACAGGGGCAGCAGATACGCAGTATTTT
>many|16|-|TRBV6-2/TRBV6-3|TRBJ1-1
CASSYSREGGSTEAFF
TGTGCCAGCAGTTACTCGAGGGAGGGCGGGAGCACTGAAGCTTTCTTT
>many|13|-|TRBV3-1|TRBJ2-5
CASSQRGWETQYF
TGTGCCAGCAGCCAAAGGGGGTGGGAGACCCAGTACTTC
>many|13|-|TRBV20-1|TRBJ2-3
CSAGSSGTDTQYF
TGCAGTGCTGGCTCGAGTGGCACAGATACGCAGTATTTT
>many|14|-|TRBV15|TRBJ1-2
CATSRFQESGGYTF
TGTGCCACCAGCAGGTTTCAGGAATCAGGGGGCTACACCTTC
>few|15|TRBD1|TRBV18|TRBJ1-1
CASSRTGGRNTEAFF
TGTGCCAGCTCACGGACAGGGGGCCGGAACACTGAAGCTTTCTTT
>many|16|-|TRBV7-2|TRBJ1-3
CASSLGGPISGNTIYF
TGTGCCAGCAGCTTAGGGGGGCCGATCTCTGGAAACACCATATATTTT
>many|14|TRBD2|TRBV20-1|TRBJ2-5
CSAVPGGAGETQYF
TGCAGTGCTGTACCCGGGGGGGCCGGGGAGACCCAGTACTTC
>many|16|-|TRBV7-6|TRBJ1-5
CASSSIVGHSNQPQHF
TGTGCCAGCAGCTCCATCGTTGGTCATAGCAATCAGCCCCAGCATTTT
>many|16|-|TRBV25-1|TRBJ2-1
CASSERDGGSYNEQFF
TGTGCCAGCAGTGAAAGGGACGGCGGCTCCTACAATGAGCAGTTCTTC
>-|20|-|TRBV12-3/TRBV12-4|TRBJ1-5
CASSFYICSAEGPLNQPQHF
-
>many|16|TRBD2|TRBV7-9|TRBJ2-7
CASSSGGGTTSYEQYF
TGTGCCAGCAGCTCGGGCGGGGGGACGACCTCCTACGAGCAGTACTTC
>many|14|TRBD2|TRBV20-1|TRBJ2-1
CSALAGGFYNEQFF
TGCAGTGCTCTAGCGGGGGGCTTCTACAATGAGCAGTTCTTC
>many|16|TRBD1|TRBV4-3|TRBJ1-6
CASSLEGWDSNSPLHF
TGCGCCAGCAGCCTCGAGGGTTGGGACAGCAATTCACCCCTCCACTTT
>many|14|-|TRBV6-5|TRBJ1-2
CASTPAGGGRGYTF
TGTGCCAGCACCCCCGCGGGAGGAGGCCGAGGCTACACCTTC
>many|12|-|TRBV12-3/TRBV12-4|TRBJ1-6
CASSFVESPLHF
TGTGCCAGCAGTTTCGTAGAATCACCCCTCCACTTT
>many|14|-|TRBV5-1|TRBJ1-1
CASSSVPGNTEAFF
TGCGCCAGCAGCAGTGTCCCAGGGAACACTGAAGCTTTCTTT
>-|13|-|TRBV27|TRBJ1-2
CASSLPDSGGYTF
TGTGCCAGCAGCTTACCGGACTCAGGTGGTTACACCTTC
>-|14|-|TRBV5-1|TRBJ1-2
CARSPLDGNYGYTF
TGCGCCAGAAGCCCCCTGGACGGAAACTATGGCTACACCTTC
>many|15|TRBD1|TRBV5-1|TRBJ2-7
CASSLGPGQGYEQYF
TGCGCCAGCAGCTTGGGACCGGGACAGGGCTACGAGCAGTACTTC
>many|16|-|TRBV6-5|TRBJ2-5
CASSLQTPSGSRTQYF
TGTGCCAGCAGTTTACAAACACCGTCGGGGAGTCGGACCCAGTACTTC
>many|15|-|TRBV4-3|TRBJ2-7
CASSQDVGPTYEQYF
TGCGCCAGCAGCCAAGATGTGGGCCCCACCTACGAGCAGTACTTC
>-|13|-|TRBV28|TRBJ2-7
CASSRLRGYEQYF
TGTGCCAGCAGCCGTCTCCGGGGCTACGAGCAGTACTTC
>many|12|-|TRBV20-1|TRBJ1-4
CSARDLREKLFF
TGCAGTGCTAGAGATCTTAGGGAAAAACTGTTTTTT
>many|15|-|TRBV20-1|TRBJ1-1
CSARDLGLRGTEAFF
TGCAGTGCTAGAGATCTGGGCTTACGGGGCACTGAAGCTTTCTTT
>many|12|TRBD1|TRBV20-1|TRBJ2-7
CSAKTGDYEQYF
TGCAGTGCTAAGACAGGGGACTACGAGCAGTACTTC
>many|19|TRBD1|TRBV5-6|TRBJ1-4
CASSSQDRGLLATNEKLFF
TGTGCCAGCAGCTCCCAGGACAGGGGGCTTCTTGCAACTAATGAAAAACTGTTTTTT
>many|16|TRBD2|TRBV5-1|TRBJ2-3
CASSLERGGRTDTQYF
TGCGCCAGCAGCTTGGAGCGGGGGGGCCGGACAGATACGCAGTATTTT